This passage covers 16 T cell receptor beta chains from one sample sequenced in a study of blood T cell repertoires in COVID-19. The method was immunoSEQ multiplex PCR; TCRdb's version includes in-frame clones alone and lacks a portion of them. The sample holds roughly 150,000 clones, around 80% seen once. Sequenced: peripheral blood. The source of these receptors is a woman in her forties or fifties in a cohort sampled during active or convalescent COVID-19.

This chain uses TRBV19 with TRBJ2-1; 7 bases map to TRBD2. Germline V gives CDR1 LNHDA, CDR2 SQIVND (reference sequence). Trimming removed 7 bases from V and 0 bases from J; junction bases left unmatched: 12. The CDR3 is 17 amino acids. The CDR3 region has the DNA TGTGCCAGTACCCCTCTGGGGGGGGGTAGCTCCTACAATGAGCAGTTCTTC. Its protein is CASTPLGGGSSYNEQFF.

The chain links TRBV19 to TRBJ1-5; tentatively, D is TRBD1 (6 bases). This CDR3 has 15 amino acids. The germline V and J ends were trimmed by 4 bases and 2 bases, with 12 bases remaining between them. The V gene's germline CDR1 is LNHDA and CDR2 SQIVND (reference sequence). The CDR3: CASSNRVVGNQPQHF. The CDR3 DNA is TGTGCCAGTAGTAACAGGGTAGTGGGCAATCAGCCCCAGCATTTT.

The chain employs TRBV18 and TRBJ1-6, with no clear D. The CDR3 covers 15 residues. Trimming removed 3 bases from V and 9 bases from J, with 15 bases in between. In germline, CDR1 is KGHSH, CDR2 LQKENI. The CDR3 coding sequence is TGTGCCAGCTCACCGAGGAGGGAAGCGGCTTCACCCCTCCACTTT. Its protein product is CASSPRREAASPLHF.

The V call is TRBV19, the J call TRBJ2-4; maybe TRBD2 (6 bases). The ends were cut back, 0 bases at V and 6 bases at J, with 18 bases in the middle. This CDR3 is 17 amino acids long. CDR1 LNHDA and CDR2 SQIVND come from the germline V gene (reference sequence). CDR3 sequence (DNA): TGTGCCAGTAGTATAGATCGTGGAGTGGGGGGAGGAAACATTCAGTACTTC. Its protein is CASSIDRGVGGGNIQYF.

The chain links TRBV13 to TRBJ2-7; the match to TRBD2 covers 8 bases. V lost 4 bases to trimming and J lost 4 bases; unmatched junction nucleotides: 12. Germline CDR1 reads PRHDT; CDR2 reads FYEKMQ (reference sequence). This CDR3 is built from 16 residues. The CDR3 DNA is TGTGCCAGCAGCTCGCCCACTAGCGGAAGAAAGTACGAGCAGTACTTC. Its protein product is CASSSPTSGRKYEQYF.

This chain uses TRBV12-3 or TRBV12-4 with TRBJ1-1; 8 bases line up with TRBD1. J gave up 3 bases and V 3 bases, and 0 bases lay outside the gene matches. The CDR3 has 13 residues. CDR3 nucleotides: TGTGCCAGCAGTTTCAGGGGGCACACTGAAGCTTTCTTT. It yields the protein CASSFRGHTEAFF.

The J gene is TRBJ1-1, the V gene TRBV5-1; the D gene is possibly TRBD1 (6 bases). CDR3 length: 15 amino acids. Germline V gives CDR1 SGHRS, CDR2 YFSETQ. Trimming pared 1 base from V and 6 bases from J, leaving 16 bases between. In DNA, the CDR3 is TGCGCCAGCAGCTTGTGGGGACAAGGGGAACCTGAAGCTTTCTTT. It encodes CASSLWGQGEPEAFF.

The chain has TRBV6-4 and TRBJ1-1; 7 positions match TRBD1. The germline V gene encodes CDR1 MRHNA and CDR2 SNTAGT. V was clipped by 6 bases and J by 1 base; unmatched bases: 5. The CDR3 has 14 residues. CDR3 bases: TGTGCCAGCAGGTACAGGGGAAAGAACACTGAAGCTTTCTTT. The encoded protein is CASRYRGKNTEAFF.

The V and J genes are TRBV18 and TRBJ2-3; the match to TRBD1 covers 7 bases. Losses at the gene ends were 4 bases for V and 4 bases for J; bases not matched to a gene: 14. The V gene's germline CDR1 is KGHSH and CDR2 LQKENI. This CDR3 contains 17 residues. The CDR3 protein is CASSQRSQGVGADTQYF. The CDR3, as DNA: TGTGCCAGCTCACAGCGCTCCCAGGGGGTAGGGGCAGATACGCAGTATTTT.

The rearrangement joins TRBV5-1 to TRBJ2-5, with TRBD1 identical over 8 bases. The trim removed 4 bases at V and 5 bases at J, leaving 4 bases unmatched. CDR3 length equals 13 residues. Germline CDR1 SGHRS, CDR2 YFSETQ. The chain's CDR3 is CASSLDRGETQYF. The DNA for the CDR3 is TGCGCCAGCAGCCTCGACAGGGGTGAGACCCAGTACTTC.

The chain has TRBV2 and TRBJ2-1; TRBD2 is a possible D gene (5 bases). The V gene's germline CDR1 is SNHLY and CDR2 FYNNEI. The CDR3 is 15 amino acids. Trimming took 6 bases from V and 0 from J, leaving 12 bases between them. The CDR3 region has the DNA TGTGCCAGCAGCCCGGGTGGGAGCTCCTACAATGAGCAGTTCTTC. It yields the protein CASSPGGSSYNEQFF.

The rearrangement links TRBV10-3 to TRBJ1-4; the match to TRBD1 covers 8 bases. The CDR3 runs to 14 residues. Germline CDR1 is ENHRY and CDR2 is SYGVKD. V shed 6 bases and J 8 bases; nucleotides not matched to a gene: 8. DNA for the CDR3: TGTGCCATCAGGGAGACAGGGGCGTCCGAAAAACTGTTTTTT. This translates into CAIRETGASEKLFF.

The rearrangement uses TRBV4-2 and TRBJ1-4; D unclear. From germline, CDR1 is LGHNA and CDR2 YNFKEQ. V was clipped by 5 bases and J by 5 bases, with 6 bases between them. This CDR3 comprises 12 residues. The DNA for the CDR3 is TGTGCCAGCAGCTCTTCGAATGAAAAACTGTTTTTT. Its translation: CASSSSNEKLFF.

This rearrangement joins TRBV15 to TRBJ1-2; D not resolved. This CDR3 contains 14 residues. Per germline, CDR1 LNHNV and CDR2 YYDKDF (reference sequence). V shed 0 bases and J shed 5 bases, with 10 bases lying between them. CDR3 protein: CATSRDREIYGYTF. The CDR3 nucleotides read TGTGCCACCAGCAGAGATCGGGAGATTTATGGCTACACCTTC.

The rearrangement uses TRBV4-1 and TRBJ1-5; 10 nucleotides align to TRBD1. CDR3 length equals 17 residues. Germline values: CDR1 MGHRA, CDR2 YSYEKL. The V gene end was trimmed by 2 bases and the J gene end by 6 bases; junction bases not matched to a gene: 10. The CDR3 coding sequence is TGCGCCAGCAGCCAAAATCCGGGACAGGGGAACGGTCAGCCCCAGCATTTT. Amino acids: CASSQNPGQGNGQPQHF.

The chain couples TRBV5-1 to TRBJ2-1; perhaps TRBD1 as D (6 bases). This CDR3 region has 15 residues. Trimming stripped 4 bases from V and 4 bases from J, with 15 bases between. Germline V lookup: CDR1 SGHRS, CDR2 YFSETQ. For the CDR3, the DNA is TGCGCCAGCAGCCCCACTACGGGACAATACAATGAGCAGTTCTTC. This gives the protein CASSPTTGQYNEQFF.